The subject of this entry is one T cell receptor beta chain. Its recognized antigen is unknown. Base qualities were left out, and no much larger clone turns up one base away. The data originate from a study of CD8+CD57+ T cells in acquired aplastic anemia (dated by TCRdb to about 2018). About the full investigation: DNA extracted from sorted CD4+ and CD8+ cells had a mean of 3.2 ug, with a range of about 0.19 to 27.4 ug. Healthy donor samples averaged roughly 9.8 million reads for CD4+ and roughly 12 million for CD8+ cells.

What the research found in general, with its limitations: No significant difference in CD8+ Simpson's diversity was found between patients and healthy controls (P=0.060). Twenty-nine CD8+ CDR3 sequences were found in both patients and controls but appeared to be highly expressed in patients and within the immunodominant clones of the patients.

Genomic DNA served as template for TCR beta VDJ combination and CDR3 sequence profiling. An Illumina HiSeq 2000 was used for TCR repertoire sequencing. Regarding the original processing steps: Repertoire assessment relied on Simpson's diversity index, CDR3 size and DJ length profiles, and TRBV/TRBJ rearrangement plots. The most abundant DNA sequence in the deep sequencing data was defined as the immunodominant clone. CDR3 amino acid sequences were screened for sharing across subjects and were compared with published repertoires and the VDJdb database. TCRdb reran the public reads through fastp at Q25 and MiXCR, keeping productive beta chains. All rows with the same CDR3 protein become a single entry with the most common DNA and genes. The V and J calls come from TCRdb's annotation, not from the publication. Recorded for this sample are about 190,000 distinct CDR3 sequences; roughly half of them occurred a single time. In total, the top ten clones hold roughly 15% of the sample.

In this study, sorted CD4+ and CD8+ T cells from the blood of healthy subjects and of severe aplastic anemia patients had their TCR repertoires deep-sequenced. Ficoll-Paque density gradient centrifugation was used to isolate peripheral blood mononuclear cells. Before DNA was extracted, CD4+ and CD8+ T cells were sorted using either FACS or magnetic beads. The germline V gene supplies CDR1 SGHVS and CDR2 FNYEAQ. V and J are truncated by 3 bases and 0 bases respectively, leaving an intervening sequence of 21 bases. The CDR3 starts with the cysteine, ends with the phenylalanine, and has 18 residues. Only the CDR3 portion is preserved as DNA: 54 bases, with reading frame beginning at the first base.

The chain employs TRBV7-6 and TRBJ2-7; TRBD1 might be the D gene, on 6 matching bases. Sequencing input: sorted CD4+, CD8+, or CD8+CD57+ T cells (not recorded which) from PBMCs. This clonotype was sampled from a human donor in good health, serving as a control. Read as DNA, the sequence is TGTGCCAGCAGCTTTGCGACAGGCACCCGAACGACCTCCTACGAGCAGTACTTC. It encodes CASSFATGTRTTSYEQYF.